Listed below are T cell receptor beta chains from one sample, sequenced in a study of cytomegalovirus exposure and HLA in healthy donors. Assay: immunoSEQ multiplex PCR; the TCRdb copy retains only in-frame clones and omits some. The sample lists hundreds of thousands of clones; more than 80% were seen once. The sample comprised PBMCs. The receptors were sampled from a man aged 25-45 years in good health and CMV-seronegative. Each CDR3 is given with its conserved first and last residue. The D gene is left open where the match is weak. Some rows mark clone size as missing; the rest say once, few, many or name a class of expanded clone.

clone_size: -; v_call: TRBV28; j_call: TRBJ2-7; d_call: -; cdr3_nt: TGTGCCAGCACCTCAGGCGCCGGGGTCTACGAGCAGTACTTC; cdr3_aa: CASTSGAGVYEQYF
clone_size: -; v_call: TRBV27; j_call: TRBJ2-1; d_call: -; cdr3_nt: TGTGCCAGCAGTTTAGGGGGCCGCAATGAGCAGTTCTTC; cdr3_aa: CASSLGGRNEQFF
clone_size: -; v_call: TRBV11-2; j_call: TRBJ2-7; d_call: -; cdr3_nt: TGTGCCAGCAGCTTAGAAGCACACGAGCAGTACTTC; cdr3_aa: CASSLEAHEQYF
clone_size: -; v_call: TRBV4-3; j_call: TRBJ1-5; d_call: -; cdr3_nt: TGCGCCAGCAGCCAAGGTGTCGATCAGCCCCAGCATTTT; cdr3_aa: CASSQGVDQPQHF
clone_size: -; v_call: TRBV10-3; j_call: TRBJ1-6; d_call: TRBD1; cdr3_nt: TGTGCCATCAGTGAGCCGACAGGGGAAGGATCACCCCTCCACTTT; cdr3_aa: CAISEPTGEGSPLHF
clone_size: -; v_call: TRBV27; j_call: TRBJ1-2; d_call: -; cdr3_nt: TGTGCCAGCAGTTTATCATCACAGGGCGCCCCTCCCTATGGCTACACCTTC; cdr3_aa: CASSLSSQGAPPYGYTF
clone_size: -; v_call: TRBV13; j_call: TRBJ1-6; d_call: -; cdr3_nt: TGTGCCAGCAGCTTGGGGAGGTCGCCCCTCCACTTT; cdr3_aa: CASSLGRSPLHF
clone_size: once; v_call: TRBV6-6; j_call: TRBJ1-6; d_call: TRBD1; cdr3_nt: TGTGCCAGCAGTTACATCGACAGGGGGACTTCACCCCTCCACTTT; cdr3_aa: CASSYIDRGTSPLHF
clone_size: -; v_call: TRBV6-6; j_call: TRBJ1-1; d_call: TRBD1; cdr3_nt: TGTGCCAGCACCCCCCAGGGGGCTGGGGGCACTGAAGCTTTCTTT; cdr3_aa: CASTPQGAGGTEAFF
clone_size: once; v_call: TRBV5-5; j_call: TRBJ2-5; d_call: TRBD1; cdr3_nt: TGTGCCAGCCGATGGCGATACCGGGGACAGGGGATTGAGACCCAGTACTTC; cdr3_aa: CASRWRYRGQGIETQYF
clone_size: -; v_call: TRBV21-1; j_call: TRBJ1-1; d_call: -; cdr3_nt: TGTGCCAGCAGGAGCAGGGTAATGAACACTGAAGCTTTCTTT; cdr3_aa: CASRSRVMNTEAFF
clone_size: -; v_call: TRBV7-9; j_call: TRBJ2-3; d_call: -; cdr3_nt: TGTGCCAGCAGCCCTGCAGGTCACAGGTCCCTGGGCACAGATACGCAGTATTTT; cdr3_aa: CASSPAGHRSLGTDTQYF
clone_size: -; v_call: TRBV7-2; j_call: TRBJ2-7; d_call: -; cdr3_nt: TGTGCCAGCAGCCTTAAATACGAGCAGTACTTC; cdr3_aa: CASSLKYEQYF
clone_size: -; v_call: TRBV6-1; j_call: TRBJ2-7; d_call: TRBD2; cdr3_nt: TGTGCCAGCAGTGGGGGAGGGGATCGCGAGCAGTACTTC; cdr3_aa: CASSGGGDREQYF
clone_size: -; v_call: TRBV29-1; j_call: TRBJ2-2; d_call: TRBD1; cdr3_nt: TGCAGCGTTGAAGGGACAGGGATCGGTGGGGCCGGGGAGCTGTTTTTT; cdr3_aa: CSVEGTGIGGAGELFF
clone_size: -; v_call: TRBV29-1; j_call: TRBJ2-7; d_call: TRBD2; cdr3_nt: TGCAGCGCTTCCCTAGCGGGGGGGCCCAGCGAGCAGTACTTC; cdr3_aa: CSASLAGGPSEQYF
clone_size: once; v_call: TRBV11-2; j_call: TRBJ1-5; d_call: -; cdr3_nt: TGTGCCAGCAGCTTAGAGGGGAGGGGCAATCAGCCCCAGCATTTT; cdr3_aa: CASSLEGRGNQPQHF
clone_size: -; v_call: TRBV10-3; j_call: TRBJ1-6; d_call: -; cdr3_nt: TGTGCCATCAGTGAATCGCCAGTCTCACCCCTCCACTTT; cdr3_aa: CAISESPVSPLHF
clone_size: -; v_call: TRBV28; j_call: TRBJ1-2; d_call: -; cdr3_nt: TGTGCCAGCAGACAGGGCGGCTACACCTTC; cdr3_aa: CASRQGGYTF
clone_size: -; v_call: TRBV14; j_call: TRBJ2-5; d_call: TRBD2; cdr3_nt: TGTGCCAGCAGCCCCCTAGCGGGGGGTTCCCAAGAGACCCAGTACTTC; cdr3_aa: CASSPLAGGSQETQYF
clone_size: -; v_call: TRBV2; j_call: TRBJ2-1; d_call: TRBD1; cdr3_nt: TGTGCCAGCAGTGTCGGGACAGCGACCTACAATGAGCAGTTCTTC; cdr3_aa: CASSVGTATYNEQFF
clone_size: -; v_call: TRBV28; j_call: TRBJ1-2; d_call: -; cdr3_nt: TGTGCCAGCAGTTTATGGGGGGTACGACAGGAGACTAACTATGGCTACACCTTC; cdr3_aa: CASSLWGVRQETNYGYTF
clone_size: -; v_call: TRBV27; j_call: TRBJ2-3; d_call: -; cdr3_nt: TGTGCCAGCAGTAGCGACAGGCCAACAGATACGCAGTATTTT; cdr3_aa: CASSSDRPTDTQYF
clone_size: -; v_call: TRBV28; j_call: TRBJ1-1; d_call: TRBD1; cdr3_nt: TGTGCCAGCAGTCCCCGGGACAGGGAAGGAGCTTTCTTT; cdr3_aa: CASSPRDREGAFF
clone_size: -; v_call: TRBV6-6; j_call: TRBJ1-1; d_call: -; cdr3_nt: TGTGCCAGCAGTTCGGACAGTTTGAACACTGAAGCTTTCTTT; cdr3_aa: CASSSDSLNTEAFF
clone_size: -; v_call: TRBV5-1; j_call: TRBJ2-5; d_call: TRBD1; cdr3_nt: TGCGCCAGCAGCTTGGCAGGGGGCGGCCCGGAGACCCAGTACTTC; cdr3_aa: CASSLAGGGPETQYF
clone_size: -; v_call: TRBV6-6; j_call: TRBJ2-7; d_call: -; cdr3_nt: TGTGCCAGCAGTTCGCGGGACCGCCTCTCCTACGAGCAGTACTTC; cdr3_aa: CASSSRDRLSYEQYF
clone_size: -; v_call: TRBV18; j_call: TRBJ2-7; d_call: -; cdr3_nt: TGTGCCAGCTCACGTGATAGCGGCAGCTCCTACGAGCAGTACTTC; cdr3_aa: CASSRDSGSSYEQYF
clone_size: -; v_call: TRBV28; j_call: TRBJ2-3; d_call: TRBD1; cdr3_nt: TGTGCCAGCGCCCGGGACAGGGTTATAGATACGCAGTATTTT; cdr3_aa: CASARDRVIDTQYF
clone_size: -; v_call: TRBV5-1; j_call: TRBJ2-2; d_call: TRBD1; cdr3_nt: TGCGCCAGCAGCTTGCTGACAGGGGCCACCGGGGAGCTGTTTTTT; cdr3_aa: CASSLLTGATGELFF
clone_size: -; v_call: TRBV28; j_call: TRBJ2-2; d_call: -; cdr3_nt: TGTGCCAGCAGCTCGGACAGCCGGGGTTCAACCGGGGAGCTGTTTTTT; cdr3_aa: CASSSDSRGSTGELFF
clone_size: -; v_call: TRBV5-1; j_call: TRBJ1-3; d_call: TRBD1; cdr3_nt: TGCGCCAGCAGCTTGGAGGTTACAGGGGCGGCTGGAAACACCATATATTTT; cdr3_aa: CASSLEVTGAAGNTIYF
clone_size: -; v_call: TRBV7-8; j_call: TRBJ2-5; d_call: TRBD2; cdr3_nt: TGTGCCAGCAGCCCAGCCAGCGGGGGGGCCGGTGAGACCCAGTACTTC; cdr3_aa: CASSPASGGAGETQYF
clone_size: -; v_call: TRBV29-1; j_call: TRBJ1-4; d_call: -; cdr3_nt: TGCAGCGTTGGAACAGGTACTAATGAAAAACTGTTTTTT; cdr3_aa: CSVGTGTNEKLFF
clone_size: -; v_call: TRBV11-3; j_call: TRBJ2-1; d_call: -; cdr3_nt: TGTGCCAGCAGCTACCACAGAAAGCCCTACAATGAGCAGTTCTTC; cdr3_aa: CASSYHRKPYNEQFF
clone_size: -; v_call: TRBV6-5; j_call: TRBJ2-1; d_call: -; cdr3_nt: TGTGCCAGCAGGAATCCGGGAAATGAGCAGTTCTTC; cdr3_aa: CASRNPGNEQFF
clone_size: -; v_call: TRBV5-1; j_call: TRBJ1-5; d_call: TRBD1; cdr3_nt: TGCGCCAGCAGCTCGACAGGGGATAGCAATCAGCCCCAGCATTTT; cdr3_aa: CASSSTGDSNQPQHF
clone_size: -; v_call: TRBV28; j_call: TRBJ2-7; d_call: -; cdr3_nt: TGTGCCAGCAGTTTAGTAGGGACTCCCGGGACGGGGGAGCAGTACTTC; cdr3_aa: CASSLVGTPGTGEQYF
clone_size: -; v_call: TRBV2; j_call: TRBJ1-2; d_call: TRBD1; cdr3_nt: TGTGCCAGCATAAGCCTCCGGGACAGGGGTAGGGGCTACACCTTC; cdr3_aa: CASISLRDRGRGYTF